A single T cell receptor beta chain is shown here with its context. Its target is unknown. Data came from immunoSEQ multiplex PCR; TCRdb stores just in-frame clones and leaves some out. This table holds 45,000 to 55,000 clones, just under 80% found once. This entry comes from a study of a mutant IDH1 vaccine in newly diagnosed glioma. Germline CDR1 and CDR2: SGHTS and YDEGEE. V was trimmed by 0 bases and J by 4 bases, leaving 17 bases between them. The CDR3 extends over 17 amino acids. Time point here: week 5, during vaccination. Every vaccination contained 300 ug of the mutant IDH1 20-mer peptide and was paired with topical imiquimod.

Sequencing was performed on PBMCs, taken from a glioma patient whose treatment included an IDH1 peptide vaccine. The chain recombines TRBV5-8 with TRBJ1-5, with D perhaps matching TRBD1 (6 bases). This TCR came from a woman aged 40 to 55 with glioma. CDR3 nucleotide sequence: TGTGCCAGCAGCTTGGACAGGGTTGTTGTCCGTAATCAGCCCCAGCATTTT. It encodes CASSLDRVVVRNQPQHF.